This TCR beta chain was found in a study of blood T cell repertoires in COVID-19 (dated by TCRdb to the early 2020s). Study-wide context: Samples from collaborators originated in the United States, Italy and Spain and spanned both the acute and convalescent phases of COVID-19. The samples were drawn from two sources: the first 160 participants of the ongoing ImmuneRACE study, and 1,254 subjects contributed by 6 global collaborators. The prospective study material was composed of cDNA or gDNA derived from T cells, B-cell-depleted T cells, or PBMCs. A de-identified subject ID, COVID-19 status, age in years and sex were almost always included in the sample metadata. Subjects who had been exposed to COVID-19, were actively infected with it, or had recovered from it provided the deeply sampled blood TCRbeta repertoires that made up the dataset. HLA class I and class II types, where available, came from metadata supplied by the sample provider rather than from assay-based typing. The repertoires were made available in a free public database intended to serve as a resource for research on the immune response to SARS-CoV-2.

Collaborating institutions collected whole blood in K2EDTA tubes following their own protocols. Collaborator samples were shipped for TCRbeta analysis as frozen whole blood, isolated PBMCs, or DNA extracted from either sample type. The immunoSEQ Assay, a bias-controlled multiplex PCR, was used to amplify TCRbeta CDR3 regions from genomic DNA. Under the source paper's analysis protocol: Within the assay, amplification of reference gene primers was used to estimate how many nucleated cells each sample contained. Sequence reads were collapsed and filtered to measure the absolute abundance of every unique TCRbeta CDR3 rearrangement. For each sample, productive Simpson clonality was calculated as the square root of Simpson's diversity index across productive rearrangements. TCRdb holds this immuneACCESS table with in-frame rearrangements only. Some clones are missing; in checked studies, unresolved V genes explain under half, and the rest has no known cause. The DNA gave D and trimming, while V, J and clone size come from that table. Here the sample has 63,000 or so clones; 65% to 85% occur a single time. Clones ranked in the top ten supply over 40% of the sample.

The investigation overall reported the following: Clinical and demographic metadata were provided uncurated, with the amount varying by source and participant.

As to this clone: No cognate antigen has been identified for it. It has no much larger one-base neighbor in the sample; base qualities were not kept.

Input material: peripheral blood. This TCR derives from a human donor in a cohort sampled during active COVID-19.

For the CDR3, the sequence is CATSPSGGASDTQYF. The nucleotide sequence is TGTGCCACCAGTCCTAGCGGGGGGGCTTCAGATACGCAGTATTTT. The receptor chain draws on TRBV24-1 and TRBJ2-3, and 12 junctional nucleotides match TRBD2. The CDR3 covers 15 residues, taking in both the cysteine and the phenylalanine. Kept here is only the CDR3 DNA, which spans 45 bases and is read in frame from base 1. The V end gives up 6 bases and the J end 4 bases, leaving 4 bases in the junction not matched to a gene. CDR1 and CDR2, looked up from the germline V gene, are KGHDR and SFDVKD.